Presented here are 16 T cell receptor beta chains from one specimen sequenced in a study of blood T cell repertoires in COVID-19. Assay used: immunoSEQ multiplex PCR; TCRdb lists only in-frame clones, some missing. This sample has over 4,500 clones, with 75% to 90% found just once. The material sequenced was peripheral blood. The source of these receptors is a human donor in a cohort sampled during active COVID-19.

The chain couples TRBV27 to TRBJ2-7, with 9 bases identical to TRBD1. CDR1 is MNHEY, CDR2 SMNVEV, per germline (reference sequence). The CDR3 loop spans 17 amino acids. The V gene end was trimmed by 5 bases and the J gene end by 0 bases; junction bases not matched to a gene: 11. As DNA, the CDR3 is TGTGCCAGCAGTCCCGGGACAGGGAACTCCCCCTCCTACGAGCAGTACTTC. Translated: CASSPGTGNSPSYEQYF.

This chain uses TRBV6-4 with TRBJ2-1; D might be TRBD2 (8 bases). Germline lookup yields CDR1 MRHNA and CDR2 SNTAGT. The germline V and J ends were trimmed by 5 bases and 4 bases, with 12 bases remaining between them. CDR3 length: 14 residues. CDR3 region: CASSREGAYNEQFF. For the CDR3, the DNA is TGTGCCAGCAGTCGGGAGGGGGCTTACAATGAGCAGTTCTTC.

The sample holds a few counts of this clone. The CDR3 loop reads CASSIWGQENSPLHF. CDR3 nucleotides: TGTGCCAGTAGTATCTGGGGACAAGAGAATTCACCCCTCCACTTT. The chain is built from TRBV19 and TRBJ1-6, with D perhaps matching TRBD1 (6 bases). Germline V gene data show CDR1 as LNHDA and CDR2 as SQIVND (reference sequence). V was pared by 3 bases and J by 7 bases, with 13 bases between. The CDR3 spans 15 residues.

The CDR3 DNA is TGCAGTGCTAGTACGGGGTCCTACGAGCAGTACTTC. Encoded protein: CSASTGSYEQYF. The chain links TRBV20-1 to TRBJ2-7, with D possibly TRBD2 on 5 matching bases. Germline values: CDR1 DFQATT, CDR2 SNEGSKA (reference sequence). The CDR3 is made up of 12 amino acids. Trimming shortened V by 3 bases and J by 1 base, and 7 bases separated the two germline ends.

V is TRBV6-5 and J is TRBJ2-7; a possible D gene is TRBD2 (6 bases). With 6 bases removed from V and 2 bases from J, the gap between germline ends came to 17 bases. There are 15 residues in the CDR3. In germline, CDR1 is MNHEY, CDR2 SVGAGI. The CDR3 DNA is TGTGCCAGCAGCCCCGTTGGGGGGAACCCCTACGAGCAGTACTTC. It codes for CASSPVGGNPYEQYF.

This rearrangement joins TRBV18 to TRBJ1-2, with D uncertain. The CDR3 is 13 amino acids. Per the germline V gene, CDR1 is KGHSH and CDR2 is LQKENI. V was shortened by 3 bases and J by 3 bases, with 8 bases between the two germline ends. CDR3 sequence: CASSPQEDYGYTF. The CDR3 bases are TGTGCCAGCTCACCCCAAGAGGACTATGGCTACACCTTC.

J is TRBJ1-2 and V is TRBV10-3; D gene uncertain. The CDR3 has 14 residues. The germline gives CDR1 ENHRY, CDR2 SYGVKD. V was shortened by 0 bases and J by 6 bases, with 11 bases between the two germline ends. CDR3 amino acids: CAISESENWHGYTF. In DNA form, the CDR3 reads TGTGCCATCAGTGAGTCAGAAAATTGGCATGGCTACACCTTC.

This chain connects TRBV27 to TRBJ1-4; no clear D. This CDR3 has 13 residues. Per the germline V gene, CDR1 is MNHEY and CDR2 is SMNVEV (reference sequence). The V end lost 6 bases, the J end lost 4 bases, and 9 bases lay between the germline ends. The CDR3 DNA is TGTGCCAGCAGGGAGACTCTTAATGAAAAACTGTTTTTT. Amino acid sequence: CASRETLNEKLFF.

J is TRBJ2-7 and V is TRBV2, with TRBD1 identical over 8 bases. From germline, CDR1 is SNHLY and CDR2 FYNNEI. The CDR3 runs 14 residues. With 4 bases clipped from V and 2 bases from J, the junction kept 4 bases outside the gene matches. DNA for the CDR3: TGTGCCAGCAGTGCTCGGACAGGGACCTACGAGCAGTACTTC. It translates to CASSARTGTYEQYF.

This chain connects TRBV19 to TRBJ2-4; TRBD1 aligns across 7 bases. The CDR3 loop spans 15 amino acids. The germline V gene has CDR1 LNHDA and CDR2 SQIVND (reference sequence). V gave up 0 bases and J gave up 3 bases; unmatched junction bases: 2. Here the CDR3 reads CASSIEQGLKNIQYF. For the CDR3, the DNA is TGTGCCAGTAGTATAGAACAGGGGCTCAAAAACATTCAGTACTTC.

This chain links TRBV23-1 with TRBJ1-4, with TRBD1 identical over 10 bases. TRBV23-1 is an ORF, and what it does is uncertain. The CDR3 consists of 15 residues. The V gene end was trimmed by 6 bases and the J gene end by 3 bases; junction bases not matched to a gene: 4. The chain's CDR3 is CASRGQGGSNEKLFF. The DNA of the CDR3 is TGCGCCAGCAGAGGACAGGGGGGATCTAATGAAAAACTGTTTTTT.

In this sample, this clone turned up once. The chain joins TRBV4-3 to TRBJ2-2, with TRBD2 identical over 9 bases. CDR3 size: 16 residues. With V trimmed by 0 bases and J by 7 bases, 6 bases remained unmatched. The germline CDR1 and CDR2 sequences are LGHNA and YSLEER. The CDR3 DNA reads TGCGCCAGCAGCCAAGATCGGCGGGGGGGCATCGGGGAGCTGTTTTTT. Protein sequence: CASSQDRRGGIGELFF.

This clone was seen more than once but under ten times. J is TRBJ1-5 and V is TRBV15, with 9 positions matching TRBD1. V gave up 0 bases and J gave up 3 bases; unmatched junction bases: 9. Germline loops: CDR1 LNHNV, CDR2 YYDKDF (reference sequence). This CDR3 region has 18 residues. CDR3 in DNA: TGTGCCACCAGCAGAGATCACGGGACAGGGCTTTACAATCAGCCCCAGCATTTT. This gives the protein CATSRDHGTGLYNQPQHF.

This chain connects TRBV5-1 to TRBJ1-2; the D is unclear. The V and J ends lost 2 bases and 0 bases respectively, with 11 bases between them. Germline V lookup: CDR1 SGHRS, CDR2 YFSETQ. The CDR3 is 15 residues long. The CDR3 spells CASSFTRDPNYGYTF. The CDR3 DNA sequence: TGCGCCAGCAGCTTTACGAGGGATCCTAACTATGGCTACACCTTC.

This chain connects TRBV4-1 to TRBJ2-5; TRBD2 might be the D (6 bases). Trimming cost V 4 bases and J 5 bases, with 14 bases left between them. CDR3 length: 14 amino acids. The germline gives CDR1 MGHRA, CDR2 YSYEKL. The CDR3 DNA follows: TGCGCCAGCAGCCGCGGGACGGTGGGGGAGACCCAGTACTTC. Translation gives CASSRGTVGETQYF.

CDR3 bases: TGTGCCAGCAGGGCCGGCGGCGGAAGCTCCTACGAGCAGTACTTC. This encodes CASRAGGGSSYEQYF. The chain joins TRBV6-5 to TRBJ2-7; D is unresolved. V was cut by 6 bases and J by 0 bases, with 15 bases left in between. Germline V gene lookup returns CDR1 MNHEY and CDR2 SVGAGI. This CDR3 has 15 amino acids.